This TCR beta chain is from a study of T cells in women clearing cervical HPV infection. Study as a whole: Controls gave blood once infection was undetectable; cases at lesion identification. Whole-study findings and limits: Cases and controls were distinguished at AUC approximately 0.81 by richness and V genes.

Average input was approximately 1,100 ng genomic DNA for immunoSEQ TCR beta CDR3 amplification. Assay: immunoSEQ multiplex PCR; the TCRdb copy retains only in-frame clones and omits some. This table lists just under 35,000 clones. This CDR3 is built from 15 residues. The V end was cut by 5 bases, the J end by 0 bases, with 11 bases between. The V gene's germline CDR1 is SGHRS and CDR2 YFSETQ. Comment on this clone: Its specificity is not known. Coverage ceases 3 residues before the CDR3 finishes, and the germline J gene fills in the end.

The chain employs TRBV5-1 and TRBJ1-4; D remains ambiguous. This clonotype was obtained from a woman aged 18 to 75 with a cervical HPV16 infection that either progressed to CIN3+ or cleared (not recorded which). Material for sequencing was blood buffy coat. The CDR3: CASRAGVATNEKLFF. The CDR3 bases that were read are TGCGCCAGCAGGGCAGGCGTTGCAACTAATGAAAAA.